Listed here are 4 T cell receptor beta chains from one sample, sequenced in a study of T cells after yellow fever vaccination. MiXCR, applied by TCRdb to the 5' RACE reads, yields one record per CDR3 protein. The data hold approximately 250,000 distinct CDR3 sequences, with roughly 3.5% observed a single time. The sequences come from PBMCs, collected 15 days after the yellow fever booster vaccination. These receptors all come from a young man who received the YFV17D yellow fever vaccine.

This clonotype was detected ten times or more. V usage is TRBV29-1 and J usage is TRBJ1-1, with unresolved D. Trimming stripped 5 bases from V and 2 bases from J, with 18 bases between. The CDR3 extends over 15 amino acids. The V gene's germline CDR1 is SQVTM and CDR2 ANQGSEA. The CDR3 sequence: CSVHPPGPINTEAFF. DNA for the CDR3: TGCAGCGTTCATCCCCCCGGACCGATAAACACTGAAGCTTTCTTT.

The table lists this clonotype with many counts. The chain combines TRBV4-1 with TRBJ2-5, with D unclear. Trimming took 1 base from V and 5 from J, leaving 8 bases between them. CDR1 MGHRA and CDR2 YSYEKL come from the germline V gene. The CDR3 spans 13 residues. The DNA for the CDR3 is TGCGCCAGCAGCCAAGGCGGAGTTGAGACCCAGTACTTC. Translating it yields CASSQGGVETQYF.

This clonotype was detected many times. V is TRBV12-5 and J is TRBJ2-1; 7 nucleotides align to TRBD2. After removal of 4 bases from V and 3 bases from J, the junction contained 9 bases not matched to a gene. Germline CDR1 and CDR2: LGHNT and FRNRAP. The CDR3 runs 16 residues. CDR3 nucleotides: TGTGCTAGTGGTTCCGCAACTAGCGACCTCTACAATGAGCAGTTCTTC. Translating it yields CASGSATSDLYNEQFF.

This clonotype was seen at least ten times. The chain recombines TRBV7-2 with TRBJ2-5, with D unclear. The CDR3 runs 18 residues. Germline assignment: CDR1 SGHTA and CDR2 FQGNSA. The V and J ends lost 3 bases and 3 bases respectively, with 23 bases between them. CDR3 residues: CASSFIGQSAPKKETQYF. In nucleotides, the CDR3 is TGTGCCAGCAGCTTTATTGGCCAAAGCGCCCCTAAAAAAGAGACCCAGTACTTC.